A single sample gave rise to the 20 T cell receptor beta chains below, sequenced in a study of blood T cells in healthy people across ages. PCR was performed a second time for 7 to 11 cycles using a sample-barcoded 5' primer and a J-beta primer mix. TCRdb itself ran the 5' RACE reads through MiXCR, one entry per CDR3 protein. The data show fewer than 750,000 distinct CDR3 sequences, about 51% seen once. The sample consisted of blood. The receptors derive from a woman aged 80 or over in good health.

Details on this clonotype: One junction end disagrees with the germline gene, perhaps due to a read error. The rearrangement joins TRBV11-1 to TRBJ1-1, with D hard to call. Germline CDR1 reads SGHAT; CDR2 reads FQDESV (reference sequence). This CDR3 is built from 12 residues. The CDR3 loop is CASGFLRSEAFF. In DNA, the CDR3 is TGTGCCAGCGGCTTTTTACGGTCTGAAGCTTTCTTT. The whole variable domain, remainder taken from reference TRBV11-1 and TRBJ1-1, is EAEVAQSPRYKITEKSQAVAFWCDPISGHATLYWYRQILGQGPELLVQFQDESVVDDSQLPKDRFSAERLKGVDSTLKIQPAELGDSAMYLCASGFLRSEAFFGQGTRLTVV.

The chain employs TRBV6-5 and TRBJ1-2, with TRBD1 identical over 8 bases. In germline, CDR1 is MNHEY, CDR2 SVGAGI. The V gene end was trimmed by 5 bases and the J gene end by 2 bases; junction bases not matched to a gene: 4. CDR3 length: 14 residues. The CDR3, as DNA: TGTGCCAGCAGTCGGGACAGGCCAAACTATGGCTACACCTTC. The encoded protein is CASSRDRPNYGYTF.

This clonotype has a handful of counts. The chain employs TRBV12-3 or TRBV12-4 and TRBJ2-1; tentatively, D is TRBD1 or TRBD2 (5 bases each). The V and J ends lost 7 bases and 6 bases respectively, with 16 bases between them. The CDR3 is 14 residues long. The CDR3 DNA reads TGTGCCAGCACCTTGGGGCTAGCAGGCAATGAGCAGTTCTTC. As protein: CASTLGLAGNEQFF.

V gene TRBV6-2 or TRBV6-3 combines with J gene TRBJ2-5; D remains unclear. V was trimmed by 6 bases and J by 5 bases, leaving 16 bases between them. The CDR3 totals 14 residues. Germline values: CDR1 MNHEY, CDR2 SVGEGT. The CDR3 DNA sequence: TGTGCCAGCAGCGTTCAGTGGGATTCGGAGACCCAGTACTTC. The encoded protein is CASSVQWDSETQYF.

J is TRBJ2-1 and V is TRBV28, with D unclear. The ends were cut back, 6 bases at V and 9 bases at J, with 9 bases in the middle. The CDR3 covers 11 residues. The germline CDR1 and CDR2 sequences are MDHEN and SYDVKM. CDR3 nucleotides: TGTGCCAGCAGCCCAATTGGTGAGCAGTTCTTC. Translating it yields CASSPIGEQFF.

The chain carries TRBV20-1 and TRBJ1-1; 8 bases line up with TRBD1. The V segment lost 0 bases and the J segment 2 bases; nucleotides outside the gene matches: 5. Germline V lookup: CDR1 DFQATT, CDR2 SNEGSKA (reference sequence). This CDR3 spans 15 amino acids. The CDR3 DNA sequence: TGCAGTGCTAGAGAGAACAGGGGGTATAACACTGAAGCTTTCTTT. The encoded protein is CSARENRGYNTEAFF.

Points on this clonotype: This may arise from a read error, as a much more abundant clone is one base away. The chain uses TRBV5-1 and TRBJ2-7, with 7 bases fitting TRBD2. CDR1 is SGHRS, CDR2 YFSETQ, per germline. This CDR3 comprises 13 residues. Trimming removed 8 bases from V and 7 bases from J; junction bases left unmatched: 12. This CDR3 is CASHKTSPDEQYF. In DNA, the CDR3 is TGCGCCAGTCACAAGACTAGCCCGGATGAGCAGTACTTC. Full variable domain (remainder filled in from reference TRBV5-1 and TRBJ2-7): KAGVTQTPRYLIKTRGQQVTLSCSPISGHRSVSWYQQTPGQGLQFLFEYFSETQRNKGNFPGRFSGRQFSNSRSEMNVSTLELGDSALYLCASHKTSPDEQYFGPGTRLTVT.

This clonotype was observed a few times. The V call is TRBV20-1, the J call TRBJ2-7; 7 bases match TRBD1. V dropped 1 base and J dropped 6; count of bases not matched to a gene: 12. Germline V gene data show CDR1 as DFQATT and CDR2 as SNEGSKA (reference sequence). The CDR3 runs 15 residues. CDR3 bases: TGCAGTGCTAGAGCAGAGGGGGCGTTTTTCCGCGAGCAGTACTTC. Amino acids: CSARAEGAFFREQYF.

This clonotype was detected a few times. V gene TRBV5-1 combines with J gene TRBJ2-1; TRBD2 aligns across 8 bases. The V gene's germline CDR1 is SGHRS and CDR2 YFSETQ. This CDR3 spans 16 amino acids. With 4 bases clipped from V and 6 bases from J, the junction kept 12 bases outside the gene matches. The CDR3 sequence is CASSDRAGDGRNEQFF. DNA of the CDR3: TGCGCCAGCAGCGATCGAGCGGGAGATGGACGCAATGAGCAGTTCTTC.

There are a few counts of this clonotype. This sequence joins TRBV7-2 and TRBJ2-1, with TRBD2 matching over 10 bases. J lost 9 bases, V lost 1 base, and 15 bases had no gene match. Germline CDR1 reads SGHTA; CDR2 reads FQGNSA. The CDR3 is made up of 18 amino acids. The CDR3 spells CASSLVLAGVLTVREQFF. CDR3 DNA sequence: TGTGCCAGCAGCTTAGTCCTAGCGGGGGTTTTAACGGTCCGTGAGCAGTTCTTC.

The chain has TRBV27 and TRBJ2-4, with no clear D. V lost 8 bases to trimming and J lost 2 bases, with 13 bases between them. Germline CDR1 MNHEY, CDR2 SMNVEV (reference sequence). This CDR3 region has 14 residues. The CDR3 protein is CASAPTRSKNIQYF. The CDR3 nucleotides are TGTGCCAGCGCTCCAACGCGGTCCAAAAACATTCAGTACTTC.

In nucleotides, the CDR3 is TGTGCCAGCAGTTTCTGGGGGAATAGAGCGTACAATGAGCAGTTCTTC. Translating it yields CASSFWGNRAYNEQFF. The chain employs TRBV28 and TRBJ2-1; D is perhaps TRBD1 or TRBD2 (5 bases each). Germline values: CDR1 MDHEN, CDR2 SYDVKM. The V end was cut by 3 bases, the J end by 4 bases, with 16 bases between. The CDR3 extends over 16 amino acids. Filled out from reference TRBV28 and TRBJ2-1, the complete variable domain reads DVKVTQSSRYLVKRTGEKVFLECVQDMDHENMFWYRQDPGLGLRLIYFSYDVKMKEKGDIPEGYSVSREKKERFSLILESASTNQTSMYLCASSFWGNRAYNEQFFGPGTRLTVL.

The chain uses TRBV10-3 and TRBJ1-1, with D tentatively TRBD1 (5 bases). V was shortened by 6 bases and J by 1 base, with 12 bases between the two germline ends. The CDR3 consists of 14 residues. Germline-derived CDR1 and CDR2 are ENHRY and SYGVKD. CDR3 in DNA: TGTGCCATCAGCCCCGGGACGGAGAACACTGAAGCTTTCTTT. The encoded protein is CAISPGTENTEAFF.

This clonotype was detected ten times or more. This sequence joins TRBV6-6 and TRBJ2-7, with TRBD1 as a possible D gene (6 bases). Germline V CDR1 and CDR2: MNHNY, SVGAGI (reference sequence). V lost 7 bases and J lost 2, with 9 bases in between. This CDR3 has 12 amino acids. CDR3 coding DNA: TGTGCCAGCAAAGGGGGAGCCTACGAGCAGTACTTC. Amino acid sequence: CASKGGAYEQYF.

The chain links TRBV20-1 to TRBJ2-3; D gene unclear. The CDR3 contains 13 residues. The V gene lost 1 base and the J gene lost 6 bases, with 11 bases spanning the gap. The germline CDR1 and CDR2 sequences are DFQATT and SNEGSKA (reference sequence). Here the CDR3 reads CSARAQPGDTQYF. The CDR3, as DNA: TGCAGTGCTAGAGCGCAGCCCGGTGATACGCAGTATTTT.

This clonotype was seen many times. As DNA, the CDR3 is TGTGCCAGCGGGACAACTTACGAGCAGTACTTC. Its protein is CASGTTYEQYF. The chain recombines TRBV6-6 with TRBJ2-7, with D possibly matching TRBD1 (6 bases). V gave up 8 bases and J gave up 4 bases, with 9 bases separating them. CDR3 length: 11 amino acids. Germline V gene lookup returns CDR1 MNHNY and CDR2 SVGAGI (reference sequence).

The V call is TRBV7-3, the J call TRBJ1-2; D is undetermined. Germline loops: CDR1 SGHTA, CDR2 FQGTGA. The CDR3 extends over 13 amino acids. V was clipped by 2 bases and J by 8 bases, with 12 bases between them. CDR3 coding DNA: TGTGCCAGCAGCTTACAAGACGGGCGAGGCTACACCTTC. It specifies CASSLQDGRGYTF.

This clonotype came up many times. CDR3 nucleotides: TGTGCTACAGGCCGGGACAGTAGGACAGATACGCAGTATTTT. Its protein product is CATGRDSRTDTQYF. V gene TRBV10-3 combines with J gene TRBJ2-3; 7 nucleotides align to TRBD1. In germline, CDR1 is ENHRY, CDR2 SYGVKD. The length of the CDR3 is 14 residues.

The chain carries TRBV28 and TRBJ2-7; the match to TRBD2 covers 12 bases. Germline V gene sequence: CDR1 MDHEN, CDR2 SYDVKM. The CDR3 loop spans 14 amino acids. V lost 9 bases to trimming and J lost 4 bases; unmatched junction nucleotides: 7. The CDR3 is CASKETSGRYEQYF. The CDR3 DNA follows: TGTGCCAGTAAGGAGACTAGCGGGAGATACGAGCAGTACTTC.

The chain carries TRBV12-3 or TRBV12-4 and TRBJ2-3; D gene ambiguous. V gave up 3 bases and J gave up 5 bases, with 9 bases separating them. The length of the CDR3 is 13 residues. The CDR3 region is CASSFYSGDTQYF. Written as DNA, the CDR3 is TGTGCCAGCAGTTTTTATTCTGGAGATACGCAGTATTTT.